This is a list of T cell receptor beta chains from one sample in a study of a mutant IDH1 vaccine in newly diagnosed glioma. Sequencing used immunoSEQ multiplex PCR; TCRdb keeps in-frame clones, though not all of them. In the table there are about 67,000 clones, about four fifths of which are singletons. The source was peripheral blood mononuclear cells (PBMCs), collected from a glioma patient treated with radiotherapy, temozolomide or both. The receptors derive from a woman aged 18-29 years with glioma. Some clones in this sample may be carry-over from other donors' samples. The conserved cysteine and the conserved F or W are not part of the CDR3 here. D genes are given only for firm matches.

cdr3_aa: ASSLGPTPSNQPQH
j_call: TRBJ1-5
d_call: NA
v_call: TRBV27

cdr3_aa: SATPDTTEAF
j_call: TRBJ1-1
d_call: NA
v_call: TRBV29-1

cdr3_aa: ASSERADPYYEQY
j_call: TRBJ2-7
d_call: NA
v_call: TRBV6-1

cdr3_aa: ASSFSDRVGTEAF
j_call: TRBJ1-1
d_call: TRBD1
v_call: TRBV7-9

cdr3_aa: ASSFLTDRLF
j_call: TRBJ1-4
d_call: TRBD1
v_call: TRBV7-8

cdr3_aa: ASRTTRGNYGYT
j_call: TRBJ1-2
d_call: NA
v_call: TRBV5-1

cdr3_aa: ASRGGRTGNTIY
j_call: TRBJ1-3
d_call: NA
v_call: TRBV2

cdr3_aa: ASTGDLYGYT
j_call: TRBJ1-2
d_call: NA
v_call: TRBV19

cdr3_aa: ASSLEAGSARLQY
j_call: TRBJ2-5
d_call: TRBD2
v_call: TRBV7-2

cdr3_aa: ASSPGTRVGEQY
j_call: TRBJ2-7
d_call: NA
v_call: TRBV27

cdr3_aa: ASSFLGGEETQY
j_call: TRBJ2-5
d_call: TRBD2
v_call: TRBV7-2

cdr3_aa: ASSFRGPGNSPLH
j_call: TRBJ1-6
d_call: TRBD1
v_call: TRBV5-6

cdr3_aa: ASSQVPGQGFQKLF
j_call: TRBJ1-4
d_call: TRBD1
v_call: TRBV14

cdr3_aa: ASRYLGGGYEQY
j_call: TRBJ2-7
d_call: NA
v_call: TRBV27

cdr3_aa: ATSREQQGYYEQY
j_call: TRBJ2-7
d_call: NA
v_call: TRBV15

cdr3_aa: ASSVGPNVNYGYT
j_call: TRBJ1-2
d_call: NA
v_call: TRBV9

cdr3_aa: ASSSGQGPGPNTEAF
j_call: TRBJ1-1
d_call: TRBD1
v_call: TRBV5-4

cdr3_aa: ASSEIVGQQETQY
j_call: TRBJ2-5
d_call: NA
v_call: TRBV6-1

cdr3_aa: ASSYAPQGANYGYT
j_call: TRBJ1-2
d_call: TRBD1
v_call: TRBV6-5

cdr3_aa: ASTVGGSGNTIY
j_call: TRBJ1-3
d_call: NA
v_call: TRBV28

cdr3_aa: ASSVRDRGGNTIY
j_call: TRBJ1-3
d_call: TRBD1
v_call: TRBV9

cdr3_aa: ASSLGSGPGGYT
j_call: TRBJ1-2
d_call: NA
v_call: TRBV5-6

cdr3_aa: ASSQGTSGRADADTQY
j_call: TRBJ2-3
d_call: TRBD2
v_call: TRBV14

cdr3_aa: ASSLTGGGNQPQH
j_call: TRBJ1-5
d_call: TRBD1
v_call: TRBV6-6

cdr3_aa: ASSLGGYNSPLH
j_call: TRBJ1-6
d_call: NA
v_call: TRBV27

cdr3_aa: ASSWGAVNTEAF
j_call: TRBJ1-1
d_call: NA
v_call: TRBV7-2

cdr3_aa: ASSSTVSYEQY
j_call: TRBJ2-7
d_call: NA
v_call: TRBV7-9

cdr3_aa: ASSVGTGNYGYT
j_call: TRBJ1-2
d_call: TRBD1
v_call: TRBV9